The 9 T cell receptor beta chains below were found in one sample sequenced in a study of cytomegalovirus exposure and HLA in healthy donors. It was with 60 Vbeta and 13 Jbeta primers that the PCR ran. Some clones are missing from TCRdb's copy, which holds only in-frame ones; the method was immunoSEQ multiplex PCR. This table holds 190,000 or so clones, under 85% found once. Source material: PBMCs. These receptors came from a man aged 50 or older in good health and CMV-seronegative.

The V gene is TRBV9, the J gene TRBJ2-5; maybe TRBD2 (6 bases). The germline V gene encodes CDR1 SGDLS and CDR2 YYNGEE. Trimming took off 0 bases at V and 2 bases at J, with 14 bases between the two ends. The CDR3 spans 16 residues. The CDR3 region is CASSVAGVLQQETQYF. The CDR3 bases are TGTGCCAGCAGCGTAGCGGGGGTACTCCAACAAGAGACCCAGTACTTC.

The V call is TRBV9, the J call TRBJ2-5; possibly TRBD1 for D (5 bases). CDR3 size: 15 residues. Germline assignment: CDR1 SGDLS and CDR2 YYNGEE. V lost 4 bases and J lost 1, with 14 bases in between. The chain's CDR3 is CASSKMGQIQETQYF. The CDR3 DNA is TGTGCCAGCAGCAAAATGGGGCAGATCCAAGAGACCCAGTACTTC. Combining the CDR3 with reference TRBV9 and TRBJ2-5 gives the whole variable domain DSGVTQTPKHLITATGQRVTLRCSPRSGDLSVYWYQQSLDQGLQFLIQYYNGEERAKGNILERFSAQQFPDLHSELNLSSLELGDSALYFCASSKMGQIQETQYFGPGTRLLVL.

The chain joins TRBV19 to TRBJ1-2; 7 nucleotides agree with TRBD1. This CDR3 spans 13 amino acids. Trimming took 7 bases from V and 4 from J; bases not matched to a gene: 6. Germline CDR1 is LNHDA and CDR2 is SQIVND (reference sequence). CDR3 residues: CASNGGTAYGYTF. CDR3 DNA sequence: TGTGCCAGTAATGGTGGGACAGCCTATGGCTACACCTTC.

This chain uses TRBV2 with TRBJ2-1; TRBD1 aligns across 7 bases. The CDR3 runs to 15 residues. CDR1 and CDR2 from the germline V gene are SNHLY and FYNNEI. V shed 8 bases, J shed 3 bases, and the junction held 10 bases outside the gene matches. The CDR3 nucleotides read TGTGCCAGCGGCCCAGGACAGGCGATCTACAATGAGCAGTTCTTC. Translation gives CASGPGQAIYNEQFF.

CDR3 sequence reads: CATSPGLRRGHQPQHF. CDR3 in DNA: TGTGCCACCAGCCCGGGATTGCGCAGGGGGCACCAGCCCCAGCATTTT. The chain links TRBV15 to TRBJ1-5; TRBD1 matches 8 bases. From germline, CDR1 is LNHNV and CDR2 YYDKDF (reference sequence). The ends lost 5 bases at V and 7 bases at J; junction bases unmatched: 13. The CDR3 sequence is 16 residues long.

This sequence joins TRBV7-6 and TRBJ2-2; TRBD2 agrees at 7 bases. The CDR3 has 13 amino acids. Trimming cost V 3 bases and J 7 bases; bases outside gene matches: 2. CDR1 and CDR2 (germline): SGHVS, FNYEAQ. Here the CDR3 reads CASSFGEGGELFF. Written as DNA, the CDR3 is TGTGCCAGCAGCTTCGGGGAGGGCGGGGAGCTGTTTTTT.

This chain uses TRBV28 with TRBJ2-3, with D maybe TRBD2 (5 bases). V lost 3 bases and J lost 2, with 12 bases in between. The V gene's germline CDR1 is MDHEN and CDR2 SYDVKM. The CDR3 consists of 15 residues. The CDR3 sequence: CASSFAGLNTDTQYF. In DNA, the CDR3 is TGTGCCAGCAGTTTCGCCGGACTGAACACAGATACGCAGTATTTT.

Only a few counts were recorded for this clone. J is TRBJ1-1 and V is TRBV4-3, with 9 bases that match TRBD1. This CDR3 region has 17 residues. The germline V gene has CDR1 LGHNA and CDR2 YSLEER. Germline trimming cut 3 bases from V and 3 bases from J; bases unmatched to any gene: 11. The CDR3 loop reads CASSHGQGIRGDTEAFF. CDR3 nucleotides: TGCGCCAGCAGCCACGGACAGGGGATAAGGGGGGACACTGAAGCTTTCTTT.

The V call is TRBV12-2, the J call TRBJ1-4; no check of the table's D call, TRBD1, against the DNA was made. TRBV12-2 is a recognized pseudogene. The CDR3 length is 16 residues. The CDR3 DNA reads as TGTGCAAGTCGCCGTCCCCACAGTGCAACTAATGAAAAACTGTTTTTT. Protein product: CASRRPHSATNEKLFF.